The 6 T cell receptor beta chains in this list originate from one sample, sequenced in a study of cytomegalovirus exposure and HLA in healthy donors. Both 60 Vbeta primers and 13 Jbeta primers went into the PCR. Using immunoSEQ multiplex PCR, the repertoire was profiled, and TCRdb retains in-frame clones only, with some absent. The sample records under 200,000 clones, about two thirds being singletons. Material for sequencing was PBMCs. These receptors came from a woman aged 18-29 years in good health and CMV-seropositive.

This chain uses TRBV30 with TRBJ1-2; tentative D call: TRBD1 (6 bases). Germline CDR1 is GTSNPN and CDR2 is SVGIG (reference sequence). Trimming shortened V by 2 bases and J by 2 bases, and 15 bases separated the two germline ends. CDR3 length equals 15 residues. The CDR3 nucleotides are TGTGCCTGGAGTCCCCAGGGGACGGGAAACTATGGCTACACCTTC. Its protein product is CAWSPQGTGNYGYTF.

The chain has TRBV4-2 and TRBJ1-4; 9 nucleotides match TRBD1. The CDR3 runs 15 residues. The V gene's germline CDR1 is LGHNA and CDR2 YNFKEQ. The J segment lost 8 bases and the V segment lost 1 base, leaving 5 bases of the junction unmatched. CDR3 amino acids: CASSQVWTGEEKLFF. The CDR3 DNA reads as TGTGCCAGCAGCCAAGTCTGGACAGGGGAGGAAAAACTGTTTTTT.

The chain carries TRBV7-9 and TRBJ1-1, with D possibly being TRBD1 (5 bases). Germline values: CDR1 SEHNR, CDR2 FQNEAQ (reference sequence). This CDR3 has 16 residues. V shed 0 bases and J shed 1 base, with 12 bases lying between them. The CDR3 DNA follows: TGTGCCAGCAGCTTAGCCGAAGGGGTCGGGAACACTGAAGCTTTCTTT. It specifies CASSLAEGVGNTEAFF.

The chain recombines TRBV4-1 with TRBJ2-1, with 9 bases identical to TRBD2. Germline trimming cut 4 bases from V and 4 bases from J; bases unmatched to any gene: 11. The germline V gene has CDR1 MGHRA and CDR2 YSYEKL. The CDR3 extends over 17 amino acids. The CDR3 reads CASSPRAGGQSYNEQFF. CDR3 in DNA: TGCGCCAGCAGCCCACGGGCGGGGGGGCAGTCTTACAATGAGCAGTTCTTC.

The rearrangement links TRBV6-1 to TRBJ1-1; perhaps TRBD1 as D (6 bases). V shed 6 bases and J shed 5 bases, with 13 bases lying between them. Germline assignment: CDR1 MNHNS and CDR2 SASEGT. This CDR3 is 13 amino acids long. Here the CDR3 reads CASRGTRGTEAFF. The CDR3 region has the DNA TGTGCCAGCAGGGGGACCAGGGGAACTGAAGCTTTCTTT.

CDR3 DNA sequence: TGTGCCAGCAGTGAAACAGGGGGTTTGGACACTGAAGCTTTCTTT. This encodes CASSETGGLDTEAFF. The J gene is TRBJ1-1, the V gene TRBV6-1, with 8 bases matching TRBD1. V shed 2 bases, J shed 3 bases, and the junction held 5 bases outside the gene matches. The germline gives CDR1 MNHNS, CDR2 SASEGT. This CDR3 spans 15 amino acids.